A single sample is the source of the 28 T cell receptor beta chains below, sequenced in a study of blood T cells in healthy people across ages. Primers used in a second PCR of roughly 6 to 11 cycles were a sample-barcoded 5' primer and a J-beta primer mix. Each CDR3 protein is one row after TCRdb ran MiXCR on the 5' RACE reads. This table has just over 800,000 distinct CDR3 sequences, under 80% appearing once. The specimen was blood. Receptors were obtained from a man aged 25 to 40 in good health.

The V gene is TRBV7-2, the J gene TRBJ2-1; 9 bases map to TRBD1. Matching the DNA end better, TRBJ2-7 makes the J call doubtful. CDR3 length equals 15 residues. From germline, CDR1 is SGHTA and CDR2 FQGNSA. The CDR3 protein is CASKWDRDRDNEQYF. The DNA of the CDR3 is TGTGCCAGCAAATGGGACAGGGATCGGGACAATGAGCAGTACTTC.

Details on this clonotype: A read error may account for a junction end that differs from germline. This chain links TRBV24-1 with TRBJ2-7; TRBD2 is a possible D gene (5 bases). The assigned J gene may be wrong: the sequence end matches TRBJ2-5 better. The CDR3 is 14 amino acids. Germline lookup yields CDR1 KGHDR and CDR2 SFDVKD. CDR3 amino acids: CAASERQASETQYF. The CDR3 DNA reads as TGTGCCGCCAGTGAGCGGCAAGCGTCGGAGACCCAGTACTTC.

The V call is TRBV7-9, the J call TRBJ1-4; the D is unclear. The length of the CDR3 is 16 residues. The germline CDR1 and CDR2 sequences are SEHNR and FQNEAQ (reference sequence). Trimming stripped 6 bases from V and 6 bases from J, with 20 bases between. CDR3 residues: CASSPPRVTADEKLFF. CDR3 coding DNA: TGTGCCAGCAGTCCACCCCGAGTAACAGCGGATGAAAAACTGTTTTTT.

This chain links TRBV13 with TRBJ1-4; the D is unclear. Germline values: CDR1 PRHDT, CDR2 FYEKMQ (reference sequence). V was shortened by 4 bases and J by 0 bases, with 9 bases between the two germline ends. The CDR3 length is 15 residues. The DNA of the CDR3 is TGTGCCAGCAGCTCTCCCATCTCAACTAATGAAAAACTGTTTTTT. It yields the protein CASSSPISTNEKLFF.

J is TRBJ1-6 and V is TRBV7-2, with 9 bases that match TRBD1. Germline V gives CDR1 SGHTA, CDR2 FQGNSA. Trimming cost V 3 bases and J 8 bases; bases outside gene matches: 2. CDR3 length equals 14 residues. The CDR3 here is CASSLGQGYSPLHF. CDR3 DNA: TGTGCCAGCAGCTTGGGACAGGGCTATTCACCCCTCCACTTT.

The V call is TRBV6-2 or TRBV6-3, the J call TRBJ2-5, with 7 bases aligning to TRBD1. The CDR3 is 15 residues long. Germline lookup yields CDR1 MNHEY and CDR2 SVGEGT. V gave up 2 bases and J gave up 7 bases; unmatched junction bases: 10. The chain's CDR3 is CASSYPDREIRTQYF. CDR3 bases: TGTGCCAGCAGTTACCCCGACAGGGAGATCCGGACCCAGTACTTC.

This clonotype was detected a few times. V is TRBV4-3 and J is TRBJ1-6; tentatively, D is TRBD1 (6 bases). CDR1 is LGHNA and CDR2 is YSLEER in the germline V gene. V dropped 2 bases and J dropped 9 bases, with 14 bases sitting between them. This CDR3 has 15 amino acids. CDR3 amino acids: CASSQKGTPISPLHF. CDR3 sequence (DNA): TGCGCCAGCAGCCAAAAAGGGACACCTATTTCACCCCTCCACTTT.

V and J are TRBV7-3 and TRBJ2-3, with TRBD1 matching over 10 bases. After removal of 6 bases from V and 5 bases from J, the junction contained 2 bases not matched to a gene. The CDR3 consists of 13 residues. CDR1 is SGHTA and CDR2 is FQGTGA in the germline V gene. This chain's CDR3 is CASSRTGGDTQYF. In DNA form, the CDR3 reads TGTGCCAGCAGTCGGACAGGGGGAGATACGCAGTATTTT.

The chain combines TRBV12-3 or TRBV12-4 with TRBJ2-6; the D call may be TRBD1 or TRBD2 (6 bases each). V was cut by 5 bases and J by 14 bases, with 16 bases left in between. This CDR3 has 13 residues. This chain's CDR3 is CASSTNGGAFLTF. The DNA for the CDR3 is TGTGCCAGCAGTACTAACGGGGGCGCCTTCCTGACTTTC.

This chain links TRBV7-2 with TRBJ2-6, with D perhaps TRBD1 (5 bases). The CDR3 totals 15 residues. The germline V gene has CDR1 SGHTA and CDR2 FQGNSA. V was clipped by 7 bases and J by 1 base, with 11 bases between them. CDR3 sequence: CASKRDSSGANVLTF. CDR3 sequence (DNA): TGTGCCAGCAAGCGAGACAGTTCTGGGGCCAACGTCCTGACTTTC.

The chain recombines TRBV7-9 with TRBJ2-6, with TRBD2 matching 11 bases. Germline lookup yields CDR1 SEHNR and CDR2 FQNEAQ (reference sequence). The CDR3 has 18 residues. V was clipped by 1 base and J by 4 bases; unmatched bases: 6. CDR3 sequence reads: CASSLGGGLADGANVLTF. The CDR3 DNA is TGTGCCAGCAGCTTAGGAGGGGGACTAGCGGACGGGGCCAACGTCCTGACTTTC.

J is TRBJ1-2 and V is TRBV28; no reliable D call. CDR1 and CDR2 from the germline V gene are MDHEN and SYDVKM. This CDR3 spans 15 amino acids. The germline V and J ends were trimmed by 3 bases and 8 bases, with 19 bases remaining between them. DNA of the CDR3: TGTGCCAGCAGTTTCAGGACCTCTAGCCGTGGGGGCTACACCTTC. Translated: CASSFRTSSRGGYTF.

The CDR3 reads CAISEGIAINEQYF. The CDR3 DNA reads as TGTGCCATCAGTGAGGGGATAGCGATTAATGAGCAGTACTTC. The chain employs TRBV10-3 and TRBJ2-5; D may be TRBD2 (5 bases). This CDR3 is 14 amino acids long. The germline gives CDR1 ENHRY, CDR2 SYGVKD. V shed 2 bases and J shed 11 bases, with 18 bases lying between them.

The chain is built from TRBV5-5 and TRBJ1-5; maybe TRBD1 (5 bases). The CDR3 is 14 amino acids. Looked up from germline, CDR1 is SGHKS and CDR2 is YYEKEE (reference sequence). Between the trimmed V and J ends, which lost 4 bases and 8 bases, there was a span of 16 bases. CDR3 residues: CASSADSPMEPQHF. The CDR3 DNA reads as TGTGCCAGCAGCGCAGACAGCCCTATGGAGCCCCAGCATTTT.

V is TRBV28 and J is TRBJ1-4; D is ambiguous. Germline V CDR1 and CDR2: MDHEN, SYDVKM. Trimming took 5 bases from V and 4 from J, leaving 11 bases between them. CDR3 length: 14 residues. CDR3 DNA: TGTGCCAGCAGTCAGCCATTGATTAATGAAAAACTGTTTTTT. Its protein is CASSQPLINEKLFF.

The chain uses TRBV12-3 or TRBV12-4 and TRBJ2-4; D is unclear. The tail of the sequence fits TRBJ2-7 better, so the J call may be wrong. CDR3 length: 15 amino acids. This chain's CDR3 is CASSFGQGWTYEQYF. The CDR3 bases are TGTGCCAGCAGTTTCGGTCAAGGCTGGACCTACGAGCAGTACTTC.

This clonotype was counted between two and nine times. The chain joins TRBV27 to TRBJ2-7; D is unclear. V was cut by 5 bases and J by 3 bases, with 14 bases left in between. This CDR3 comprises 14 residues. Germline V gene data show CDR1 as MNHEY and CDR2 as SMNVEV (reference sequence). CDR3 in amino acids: CASSKQTLDYEQYF. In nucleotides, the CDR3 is TGTGCCAGCAGTAAGCAGACACTGGACTACGAGCAGTACTTC.

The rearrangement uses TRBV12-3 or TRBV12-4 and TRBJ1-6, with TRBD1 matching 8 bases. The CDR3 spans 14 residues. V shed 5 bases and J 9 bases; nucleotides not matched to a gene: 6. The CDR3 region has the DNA TGTGCCAGCAGTACCGGACAGGGTCCTTCACCCCTCCACTTT. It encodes CASSTGQGPSPLHF.

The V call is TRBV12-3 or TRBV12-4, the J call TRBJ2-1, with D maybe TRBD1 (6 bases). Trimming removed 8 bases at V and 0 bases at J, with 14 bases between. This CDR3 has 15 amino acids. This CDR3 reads CASSNGGHSYNEQFF. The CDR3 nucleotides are TGTGCCAGCTCCAATGGGGGCCACTCCTACAATGAGCAGTTCTTC.

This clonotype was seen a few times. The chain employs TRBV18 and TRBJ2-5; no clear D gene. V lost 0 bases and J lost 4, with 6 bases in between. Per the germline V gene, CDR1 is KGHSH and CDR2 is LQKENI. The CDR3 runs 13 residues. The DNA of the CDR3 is TGTGCCAGCTCACCACCGATCTTAGAGACCCAGTACTTC. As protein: CASSPPILETQYF.

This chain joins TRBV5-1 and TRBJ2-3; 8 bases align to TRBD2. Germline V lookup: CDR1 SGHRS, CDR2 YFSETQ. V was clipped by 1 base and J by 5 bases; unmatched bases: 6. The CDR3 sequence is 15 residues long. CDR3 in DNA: TGCGCCAGCAGCTTGTTGCGGGGGGCGGAAGATACGCAGTATTTT. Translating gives CASSLLRGAEDTQYF. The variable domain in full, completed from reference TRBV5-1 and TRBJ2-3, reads KAGVTQTPRYLIKTRGQQVTLSCSPISGHRSVSWYQQTPGQGLQFLFEYFSETQRNKGNFPGRFSGRQFSNSRSEMNVSTLELGDSALYLCASSLLRGAEDTQYFGPGTRLTVL.

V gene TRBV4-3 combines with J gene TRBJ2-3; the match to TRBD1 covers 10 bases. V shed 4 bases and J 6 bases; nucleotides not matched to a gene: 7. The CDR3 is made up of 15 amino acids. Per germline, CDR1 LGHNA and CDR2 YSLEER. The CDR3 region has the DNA TGCGCCAGCAGCCGAGAGGGGACAGGGGTGGATACGCAGTATTTT. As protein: CASSREGTGVDTQYF.

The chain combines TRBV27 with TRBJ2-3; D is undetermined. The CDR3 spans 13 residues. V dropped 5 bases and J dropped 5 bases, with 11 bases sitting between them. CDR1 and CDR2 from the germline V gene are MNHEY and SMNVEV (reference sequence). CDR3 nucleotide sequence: TGTGCCAGCAGTCTTCTCCCCAGAGATACGCAGTATTTT. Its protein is CASSLLPRDTQYF.

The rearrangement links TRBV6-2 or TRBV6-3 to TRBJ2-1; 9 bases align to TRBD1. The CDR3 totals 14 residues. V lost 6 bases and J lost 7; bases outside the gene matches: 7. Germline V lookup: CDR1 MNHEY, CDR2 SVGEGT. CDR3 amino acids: CASSRRQGVNEQFF. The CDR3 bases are TGTGCCAGCAGCCGCAGACAGGGGGTAAATGAGCAGTTCTTC.

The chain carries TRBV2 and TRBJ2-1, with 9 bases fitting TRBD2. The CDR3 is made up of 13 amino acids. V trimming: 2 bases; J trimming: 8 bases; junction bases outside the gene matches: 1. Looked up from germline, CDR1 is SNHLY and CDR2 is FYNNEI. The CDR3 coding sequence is TGTGCCAGCAGTGAACTAGCGGGACATGAGCAGTTCTTC. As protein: CASSELAGHEQFF. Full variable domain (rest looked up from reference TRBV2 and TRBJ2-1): EPEVTQTPSHQVTQMGQEVILRCVPISNHLYFYWYRQILGQKVEFLVSFYNNEISEKSEIFDDQFSVERPDGSNFTLKIRSTKLEDSAMYFCASSELAGHEQFFGPGTRLTVL.

The DNA for the CDR3 is TGTGCCAGCAGTTACCCGCAGGGGGCTGGCTACACCTTC. This codes for CASSYPQGAGYTF. This chain connects TRBV6-5 to TRBJ1-2, with TRBD1 matching over 8 bases. The J segment lost 7 bases and the V segment lost 2 bases, leaving 3 bases of the junction unmatched. This CDR3 comprises 13 residues. In germline, CDR1 is MNHEY, CDR2 SVGAGI.

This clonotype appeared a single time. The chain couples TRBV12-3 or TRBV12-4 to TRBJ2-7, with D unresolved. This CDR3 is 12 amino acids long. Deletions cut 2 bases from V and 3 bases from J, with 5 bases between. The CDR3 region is CASSLNDYEQYF. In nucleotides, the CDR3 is TGTGCCAGCAGTTTAAACGACTACGAGCAGTACTTC.

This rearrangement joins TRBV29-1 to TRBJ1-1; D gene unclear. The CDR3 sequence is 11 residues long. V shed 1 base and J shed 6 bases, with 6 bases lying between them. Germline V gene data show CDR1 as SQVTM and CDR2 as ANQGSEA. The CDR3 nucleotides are TGCAGCGTTGAAGCCGGAGCTGAAGCTTTCTTT. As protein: CSVEAGAEAFF.